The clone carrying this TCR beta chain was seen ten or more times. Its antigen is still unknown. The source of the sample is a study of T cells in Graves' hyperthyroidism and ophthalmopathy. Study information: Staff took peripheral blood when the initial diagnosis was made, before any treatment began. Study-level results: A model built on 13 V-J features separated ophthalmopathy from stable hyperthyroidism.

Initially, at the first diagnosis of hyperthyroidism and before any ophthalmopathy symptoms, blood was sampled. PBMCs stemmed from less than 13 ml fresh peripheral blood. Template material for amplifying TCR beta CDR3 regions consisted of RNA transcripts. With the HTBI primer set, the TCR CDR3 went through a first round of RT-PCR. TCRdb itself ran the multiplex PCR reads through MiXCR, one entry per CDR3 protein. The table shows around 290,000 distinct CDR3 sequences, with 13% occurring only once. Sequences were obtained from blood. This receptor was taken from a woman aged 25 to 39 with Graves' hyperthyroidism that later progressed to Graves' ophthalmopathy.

CDR3 protein: CASSPPAGANVLTF. The DNA of the CDR3 is TGTGCCAGCTCACCACCGGCTGGGGCCAACGTCCTGACTTTC. The J gene is TRBJ2-6, the V gene TRBV18; D gene uncertain. The CDR3 is 14 residues long. Germline V gene lookup returns CDR1 KGHSH and CDR2 LQKENI. V dropped 0 bases and J dropped 2 bases, with 2 bases sitting between them.